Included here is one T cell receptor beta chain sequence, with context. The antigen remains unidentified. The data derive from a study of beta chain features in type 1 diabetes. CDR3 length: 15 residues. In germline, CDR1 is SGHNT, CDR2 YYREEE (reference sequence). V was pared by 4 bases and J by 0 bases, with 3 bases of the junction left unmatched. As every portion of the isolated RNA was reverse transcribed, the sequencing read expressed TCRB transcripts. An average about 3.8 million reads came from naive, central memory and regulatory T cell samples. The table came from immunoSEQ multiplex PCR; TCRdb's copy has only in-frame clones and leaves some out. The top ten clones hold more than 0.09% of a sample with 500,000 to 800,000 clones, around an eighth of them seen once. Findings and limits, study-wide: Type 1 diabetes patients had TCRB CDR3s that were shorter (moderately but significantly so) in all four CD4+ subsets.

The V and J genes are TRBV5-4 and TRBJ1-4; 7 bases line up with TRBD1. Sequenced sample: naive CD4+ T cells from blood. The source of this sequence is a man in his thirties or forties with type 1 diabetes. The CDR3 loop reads CASSPGGTTNEKLFF. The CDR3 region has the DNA TGTGCCAGCAGCCCAGGGGGGACAACTAATGAAAAACTGTTTTTT. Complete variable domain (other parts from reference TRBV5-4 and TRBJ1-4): ETGVTQSPTHLIKTRGQQVTLRCSSQSGHNTVSWYQQALGQGPQFIFQYYREEENGRGNFPPRFSGLQFPNYSSELNVNALELDDSALYLCASSPGGTTNEKLFFGSGTQLSVL.